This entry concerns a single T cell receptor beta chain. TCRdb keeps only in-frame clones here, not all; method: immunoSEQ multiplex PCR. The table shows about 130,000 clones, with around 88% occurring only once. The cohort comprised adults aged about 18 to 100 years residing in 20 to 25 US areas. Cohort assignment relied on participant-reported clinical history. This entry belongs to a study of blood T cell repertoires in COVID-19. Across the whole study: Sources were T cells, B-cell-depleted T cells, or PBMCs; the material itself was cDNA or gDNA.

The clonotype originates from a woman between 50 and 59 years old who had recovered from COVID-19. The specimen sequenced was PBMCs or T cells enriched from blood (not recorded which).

The CDR3 DNA is TGCGCCAGCAGCTTGGGTATCACTGAAGCTTTCTTT. It yields the protein CASSLGITEAFF. The chain joins TRBV5-1 to TRBJ1-1; no firm D call. CDR3 length: 12 amino acids. Per germline, CDR1 SGHRS and CDR2 YFSETQ. The V end was cut by 0 bases, the J end by 4 bases, with 4 bases between.